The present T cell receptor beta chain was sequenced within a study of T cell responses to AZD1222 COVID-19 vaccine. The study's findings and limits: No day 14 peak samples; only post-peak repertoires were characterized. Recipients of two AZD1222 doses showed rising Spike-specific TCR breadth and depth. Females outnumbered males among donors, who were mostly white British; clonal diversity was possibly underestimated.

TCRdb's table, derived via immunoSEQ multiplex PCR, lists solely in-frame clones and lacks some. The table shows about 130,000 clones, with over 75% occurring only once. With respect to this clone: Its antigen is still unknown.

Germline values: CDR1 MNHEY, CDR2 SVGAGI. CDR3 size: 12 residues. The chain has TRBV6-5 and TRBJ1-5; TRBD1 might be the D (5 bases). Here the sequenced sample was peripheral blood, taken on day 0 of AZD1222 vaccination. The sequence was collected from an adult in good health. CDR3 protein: CAGGDSNQPQHF. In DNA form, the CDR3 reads TGTGCGGGGGGGGATAGCAATCAGCCCCAGCATTTT.